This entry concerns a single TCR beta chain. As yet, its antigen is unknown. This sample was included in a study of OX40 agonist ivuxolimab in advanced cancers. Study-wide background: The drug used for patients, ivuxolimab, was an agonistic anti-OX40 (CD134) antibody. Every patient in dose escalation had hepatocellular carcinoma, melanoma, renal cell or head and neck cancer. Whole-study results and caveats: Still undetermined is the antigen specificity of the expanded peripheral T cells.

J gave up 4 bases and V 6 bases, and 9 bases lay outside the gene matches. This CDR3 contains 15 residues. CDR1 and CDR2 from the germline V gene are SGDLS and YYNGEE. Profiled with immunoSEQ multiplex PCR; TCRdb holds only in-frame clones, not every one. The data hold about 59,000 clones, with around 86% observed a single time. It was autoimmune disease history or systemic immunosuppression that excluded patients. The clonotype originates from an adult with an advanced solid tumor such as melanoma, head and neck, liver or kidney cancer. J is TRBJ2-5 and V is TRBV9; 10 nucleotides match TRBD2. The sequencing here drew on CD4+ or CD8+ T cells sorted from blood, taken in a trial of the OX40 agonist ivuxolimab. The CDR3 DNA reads TGTGCCAGCACCAGAACTAGCGGGATAGGAGAGACCCAGTACTTC. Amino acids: CASTRTSGIGETQYF.